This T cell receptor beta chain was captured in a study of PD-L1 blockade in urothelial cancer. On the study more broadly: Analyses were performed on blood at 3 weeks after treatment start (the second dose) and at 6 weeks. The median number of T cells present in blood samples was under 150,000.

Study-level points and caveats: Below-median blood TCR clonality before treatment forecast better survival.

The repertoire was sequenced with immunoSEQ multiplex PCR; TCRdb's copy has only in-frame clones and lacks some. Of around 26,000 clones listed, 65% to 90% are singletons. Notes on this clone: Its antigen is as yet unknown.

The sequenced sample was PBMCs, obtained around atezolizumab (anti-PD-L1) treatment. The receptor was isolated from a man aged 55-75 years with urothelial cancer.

The CDR3 sequence is CARGFSGNTEAFF. CDR3 sequence (DNA): TGTGCCCGGGGTTTCTCGGGAAACACTGAAGCTTTCTTT. The genes are TRBV30 and TRBJ1-1; D remains unclear. The V and J ends lost 8 bases and 2 bases respectively, with 15 bases between them. This CDR3 contains 13 residues. Germline CDR1 GTSNPN, CDR2 SVGIG (reference sequence).